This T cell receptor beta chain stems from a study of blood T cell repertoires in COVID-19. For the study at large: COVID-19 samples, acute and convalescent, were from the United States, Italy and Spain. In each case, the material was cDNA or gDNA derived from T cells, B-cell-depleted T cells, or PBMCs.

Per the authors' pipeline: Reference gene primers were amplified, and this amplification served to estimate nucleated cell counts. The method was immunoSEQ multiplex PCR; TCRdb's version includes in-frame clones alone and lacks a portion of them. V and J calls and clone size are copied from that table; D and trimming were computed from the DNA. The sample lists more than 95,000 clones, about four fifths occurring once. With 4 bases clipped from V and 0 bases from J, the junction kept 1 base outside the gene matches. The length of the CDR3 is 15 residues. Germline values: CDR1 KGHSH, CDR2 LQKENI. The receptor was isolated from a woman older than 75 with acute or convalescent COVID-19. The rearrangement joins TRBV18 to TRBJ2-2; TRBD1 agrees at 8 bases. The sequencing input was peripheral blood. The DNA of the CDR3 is TGTGCCAGCTCACAGGGACAGGCGAACACCGGGGAGCTGTTTTTT. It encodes CASSQGQANTGELFF.